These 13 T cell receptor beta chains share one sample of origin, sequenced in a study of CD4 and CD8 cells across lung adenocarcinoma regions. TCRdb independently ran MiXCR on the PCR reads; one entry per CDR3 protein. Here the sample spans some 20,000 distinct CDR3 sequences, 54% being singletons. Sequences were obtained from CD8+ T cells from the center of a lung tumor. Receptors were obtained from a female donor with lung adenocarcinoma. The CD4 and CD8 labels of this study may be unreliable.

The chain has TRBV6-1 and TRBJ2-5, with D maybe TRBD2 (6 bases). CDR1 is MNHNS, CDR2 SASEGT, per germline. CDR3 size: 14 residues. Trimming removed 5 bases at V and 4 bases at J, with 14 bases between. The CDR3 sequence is CASSHGGGRETQYF. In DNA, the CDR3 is TGTGCCAGCAGTCATGGGGGAGGACGAGAGACCCAGTACTTC.

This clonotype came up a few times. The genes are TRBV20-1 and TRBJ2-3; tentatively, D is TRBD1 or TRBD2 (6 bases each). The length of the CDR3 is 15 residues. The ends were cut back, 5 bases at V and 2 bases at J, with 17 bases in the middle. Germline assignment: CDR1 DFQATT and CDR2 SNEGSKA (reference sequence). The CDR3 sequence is CSAQPRGRNTDTQYF. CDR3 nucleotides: TGCAGTGCTCAACCGAGGGGGAGGAACACAGATACGCAGTATTTT.

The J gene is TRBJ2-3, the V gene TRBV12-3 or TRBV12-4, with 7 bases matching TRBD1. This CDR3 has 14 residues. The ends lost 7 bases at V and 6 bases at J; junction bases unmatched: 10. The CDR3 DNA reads TGTGCCAGCACCACGACAACAGGGGTGGATACGCAGTATTTT. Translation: CASTTTTGVDTQYF.

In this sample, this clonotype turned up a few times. The CDR3 is CASSLTGSNQPQHF. As DNA, the CDR3 is TGTGCCAGCAGTTTAACGGGTAGCAATCAGCCCCAGCATTTT. This chain links TRBV27 with TRBJ1-5; D gene unclear. V lost 2 bases, J lost 0 bases, and 5 bases lay in between. There are 14 residues in the CDR3. Germline loops: CDR1 MNHEY, CDR2 SMNVEV (reference sequence).

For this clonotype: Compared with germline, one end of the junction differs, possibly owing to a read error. CDR3 nucleotide sequence: TGTGCGGGGAGTCGCGCCAAAGACATTCAGTACTTC. Its protein product is CAGSRAKDIQYF. This chain links TRBV27 with TRBJ2-4; maybe TRBD2 (5 bases). Germline CDR1 and CDR2: MNHEY and SMNVEV (reference sequence). The CDR3 is 12 amino acids.

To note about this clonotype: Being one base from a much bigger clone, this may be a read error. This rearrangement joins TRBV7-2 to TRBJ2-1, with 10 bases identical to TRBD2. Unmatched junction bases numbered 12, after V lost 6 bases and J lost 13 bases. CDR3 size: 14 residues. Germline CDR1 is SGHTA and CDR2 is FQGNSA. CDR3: CASRLTSGQETQFF. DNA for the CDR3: TGTGCCAGCAGATTGACTAGCGGGCAAGAGACCCAGTTCTTC.

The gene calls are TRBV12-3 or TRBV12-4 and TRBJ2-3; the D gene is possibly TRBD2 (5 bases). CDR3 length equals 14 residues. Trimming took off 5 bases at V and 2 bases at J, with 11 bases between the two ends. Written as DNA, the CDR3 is TGTGCCAGCAGTACAGCGGAACTCACAGATACGCAGTATTTT. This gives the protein CASSTAELTDTQYF.

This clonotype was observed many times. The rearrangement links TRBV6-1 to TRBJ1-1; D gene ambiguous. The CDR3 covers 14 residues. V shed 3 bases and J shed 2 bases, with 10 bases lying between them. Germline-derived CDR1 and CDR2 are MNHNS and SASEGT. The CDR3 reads CASSEWGFNTEAFF. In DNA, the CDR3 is TGTGCCAGCAGTGAGTGGGGATTCAACACTGAAGCTTTCTTT.

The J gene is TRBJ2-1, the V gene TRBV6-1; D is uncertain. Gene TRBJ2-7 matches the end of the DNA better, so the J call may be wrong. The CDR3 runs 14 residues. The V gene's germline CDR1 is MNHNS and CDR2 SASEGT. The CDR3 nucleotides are TGTGCCAGCAGTGAAGATGACTTACTCTACGAGCAGTACTTC. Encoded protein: CASSEDDLLYEQYF.

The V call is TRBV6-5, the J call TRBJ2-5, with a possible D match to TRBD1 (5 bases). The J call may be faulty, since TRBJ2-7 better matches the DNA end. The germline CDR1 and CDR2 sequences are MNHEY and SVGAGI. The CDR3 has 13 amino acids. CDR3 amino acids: CASSSTGSYEQYF. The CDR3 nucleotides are TGTGCCAGCAGTTCTACAGGCTCCTACGAGCAGTACTTC.

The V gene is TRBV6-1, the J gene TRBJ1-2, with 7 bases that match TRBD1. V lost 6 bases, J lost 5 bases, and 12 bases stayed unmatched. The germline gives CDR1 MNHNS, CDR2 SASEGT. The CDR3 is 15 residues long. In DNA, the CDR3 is TGTGCCAGCAGGGTTAAACTGACAGGGTTATATGGCTACACCTTC. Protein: CASRVKLTGLYGYTF.

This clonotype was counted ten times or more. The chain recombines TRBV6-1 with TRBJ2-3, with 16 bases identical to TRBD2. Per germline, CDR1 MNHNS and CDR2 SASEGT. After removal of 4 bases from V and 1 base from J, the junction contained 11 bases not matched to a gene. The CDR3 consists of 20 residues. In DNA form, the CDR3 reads TGTGCCAGCAGTGGGAGACAGGGACTAGCGGGAGGGCGCGGCACAGATACGCAGTATTTT. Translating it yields CASSGRQGLAGGRGTDTQYF.

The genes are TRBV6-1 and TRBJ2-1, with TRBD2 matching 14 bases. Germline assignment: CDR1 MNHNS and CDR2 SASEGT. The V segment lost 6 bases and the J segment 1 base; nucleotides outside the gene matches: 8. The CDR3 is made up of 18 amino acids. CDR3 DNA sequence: TGTGCCAGCAGAAAGACTAGCGGGGGGGCACCTTCCTACAATGAGCAGTTCTTC. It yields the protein CASRKTSGGAPSYNEQFF.